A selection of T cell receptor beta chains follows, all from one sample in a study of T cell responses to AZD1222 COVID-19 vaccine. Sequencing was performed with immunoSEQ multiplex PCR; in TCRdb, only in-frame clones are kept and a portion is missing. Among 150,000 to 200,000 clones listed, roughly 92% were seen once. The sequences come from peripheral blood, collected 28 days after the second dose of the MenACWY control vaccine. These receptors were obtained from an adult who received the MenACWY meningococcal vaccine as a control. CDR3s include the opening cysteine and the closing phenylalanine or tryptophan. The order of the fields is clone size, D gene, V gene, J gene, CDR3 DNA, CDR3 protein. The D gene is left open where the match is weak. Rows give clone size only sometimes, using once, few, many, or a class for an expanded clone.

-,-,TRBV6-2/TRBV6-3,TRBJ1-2,TGTGCCAGCAGTGCCGCAGGCTATGGCTACACCTTC,CASSAAGYGYTF
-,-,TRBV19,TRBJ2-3,TGTGCCAGTAGTATTTTGGGGAGTAGCACAGATACGCAGTATTTT,CASSILGSSTDTQYF
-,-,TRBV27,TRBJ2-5,TGTGCCAGCAGATTTAGGATCGAGTACCAAGAGACCCAGTACTTC,CASRFRIEYQETQYF
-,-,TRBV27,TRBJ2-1,TGTGCCAGCAGCCCCATGGGGGGAGACAATGAGCAGTTCTTC,CASSPMGGDNEQFF
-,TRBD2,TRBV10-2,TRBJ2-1,TGCGCCAGCAGTGAGAGTCTAGGCGGGAGGGCCGGAGAGCAGTTCTTC,CASSESLGGRAGEQFF
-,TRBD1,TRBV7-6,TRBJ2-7,TGTGCCAGCAGCCCAGGGCCCTTACAGGGGGCTTTGCAGTTCTACGAGCAGTACTTC,CASSPGPLQGALQFYEQYF
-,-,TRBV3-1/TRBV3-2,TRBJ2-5,TGTGCCAGCAGCCAAGTCCGGAGTGGAGAGACCCAGTACTTC,CASSQVRSGETQYF
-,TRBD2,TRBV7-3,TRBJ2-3,TGTGCCAGCAGCCAGACCGGGACTAGCGGAGATACGCAGTATTTT,CASSQTGTSGDTQYF
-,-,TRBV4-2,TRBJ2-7,TGTGCCAGCAGCCAAGGGGGAACCTACGAGCAGTACTTC,CASSQGGTYEQYF
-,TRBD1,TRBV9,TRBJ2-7,TGTGCCAGCAGCGTTTGGGGGACAGGGGCCTACGAGCAGTACTTC,CASSVWGTGAYEQYF
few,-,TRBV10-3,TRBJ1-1,TGTGCCATCAGTGACCTTCCGGGCCGAAACCCCGAGGGAGCTTTCTTT,CAISDLPGRNPEGAFF
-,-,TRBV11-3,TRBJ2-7,TGTGCCAGCAGCTTAGTTAGTGGGGCCTCCTACGAGCAGTACTTC,CASSLVSGASYEQYF
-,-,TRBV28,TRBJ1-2,TGTGCCAGCAGGACCCCCCCTAACTATGGCTACACCTTC,CASRTPPNYGYTF
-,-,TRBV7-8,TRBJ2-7,TGTGCCAGCAGCTTAATCAAAAGACCCAGCTACGAGCAGTACTTC,CASSLIKRPSYEQYF
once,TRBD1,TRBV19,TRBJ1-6,TGTGCCAGTAGCCACAGGGGCGGTGATTCACCCCTCCACTTT,CASSHRGGDSPLHF
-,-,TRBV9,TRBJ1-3,TGTGCCAGCAGCCCTCGGATGATCGGAAACACCATATATTTT,CASSPRMIGNTIYF
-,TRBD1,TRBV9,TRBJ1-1,TGTGCCAGCAGCGAGGGGACAGGCAGGACTGAAGCTTTCTTT,CASSEGTGRTEAFF
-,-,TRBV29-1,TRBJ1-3,TGCAGCGTTGCCCCGGGGGGTGGAAACACCATATATTTT,CSVAPGGGNTIYF
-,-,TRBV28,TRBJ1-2,TGTGCCAGCAGTTTGAGGGAAAACGGCTACACCTTC,CASSLRENGYTF
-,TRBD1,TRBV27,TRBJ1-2,TGTGCCAGCAGTTTAGGTTTCAGGGGGAACTATGGCTACACCTTC,CASSLGFRGNYGYTF
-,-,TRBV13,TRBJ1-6,TGTGCCAGCAGCTACGTACTGGGGGGCAATTCACCCCTCCACTTT,CASSYVLGGNSPLHF
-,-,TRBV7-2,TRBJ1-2,TGTGCCAGCAGCCTCCGGGTTTATGGCTACACCTTC,CASSLRVYGYTF
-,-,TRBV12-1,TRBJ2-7,TGTGCCAGCAGCTTTTCCCCCCCCACGACTAGCGGGAGATACGAGCAGTACTTC,CASSFSPPTTSGRYEQYF
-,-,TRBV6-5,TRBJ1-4,TGTGCCAGCGCTGGGAGGGATACAACTAATGAAAAACTGTTTTTT,CASAGRDTTNEKLFF
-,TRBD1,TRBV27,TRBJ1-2,TGTGCCAGCACCCACTCAAGCGGGGACAGGCCGATCTATGGCTACACCTTC,CASTHSSGDRPIYGYTF
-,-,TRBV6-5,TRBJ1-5,TGTGCCAGCAGAGGGGCCCTTCGGCCCCAGCATTTT,CASRGALRPQHF
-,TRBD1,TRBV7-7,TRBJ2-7,TGTGCTAGCAGCTTTAGGGGACAGAGAAACTACGAGCAGTACTTC,CASSFRGQRNYEQYF
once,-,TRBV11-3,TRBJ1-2,TGTGCCAGCAGCTTAGTCGGAGGTCCCCGGGGCTACACCTTC,CASSLVGGPRGYTF
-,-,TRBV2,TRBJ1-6,TGTGCCAGCAGTCCCCGGCAGGGCCTTAATAATTCACCCCTCCACTTT,CASSPRQGLNNSPLHF
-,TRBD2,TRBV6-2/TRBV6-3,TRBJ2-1,TGTGCCAGCAGTTACGGAATAGCGGGACGGTACAATGAGCAGTTCTTC,CASSYGIAGRYNEQFF
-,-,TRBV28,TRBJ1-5,TGTGCCAGCAGTAGTTTATCTTTGGGCGAGTATCAGCCCCAGCATTTT,CASSSLSLGEYQPQHF
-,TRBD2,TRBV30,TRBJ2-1,TGTGCCTGGAATGGGGGACTAGCGGGAGGGGGCAATGAGCAGTTCTTC,CAWNGGLAGGGNEQFF
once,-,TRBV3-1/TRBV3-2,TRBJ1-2,TGTGCCAGCAGCCAAGATCACTCTGGGGGCTACACCTTC,CASSQDHSGGYTF
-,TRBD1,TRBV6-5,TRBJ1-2,TGTGCCAGCATGGCAGGGGGCGGCTATGGCTACACCTTC,CASMAGGGYGYTF
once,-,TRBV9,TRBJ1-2,TGTGCCAGCAGCGTTAGGACTGGGTCGTATGGCTACACCTTC,CASSVRTGSYGYTF
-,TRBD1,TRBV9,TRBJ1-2,TGTGCCAGCAGCCTCACAGGGGGATATGGCTACACCTTC,CASSLTGGYGYTF
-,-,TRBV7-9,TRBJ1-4,TGTGCCAGCGGAAAGGGGGAGATGGTCGAAAAACTGTTTTTT,CASGKGEMVEKLFF
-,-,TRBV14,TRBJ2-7,TGTGCCAGCAGCCAAGAGGCCCTCTCCTACGAGCAGTACTTC,CASSQEALSYEQYF
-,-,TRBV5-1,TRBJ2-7,TGCGCCAGCAGTTTTGGCGGGGGCAGCTACGAGCAGTACTTC,CASSFGGGSYEQYF
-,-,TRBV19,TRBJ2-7,TGTGCCAGTAGTCCCGACCCGGCTCGGGAGCAGTACTTC,CASSPDPAREQYF
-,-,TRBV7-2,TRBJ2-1,TGTGCCAGCAGCTTAGGGGAACGGGCCTTCCCTTACAATGAGCAGTTCTTC,CASSLGERAFPYNEQFF
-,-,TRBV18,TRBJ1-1,TGTGCCAGCTCACCTTCCTCGGGGGGCAACACTGAAGCTTTCTTT,CASSPSSGGNTEAFF
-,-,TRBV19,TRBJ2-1,TGTGCCAGTAGAAGGCAGGGCACTCTCAATAAGCAGTTCTTC,CASRRQGTLNKQFF
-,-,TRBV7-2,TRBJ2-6,TGTGCCAGCAGCCGGGACGGTAACTCTGGGGCCAACGTCCTGACTTTC,CASSRDGNSGANVLTF
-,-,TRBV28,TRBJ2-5,TGTGCCAGCAGTTCACCCTTGGGGGGCCAGGAGACCCAGTACTTC,CASSSPLGGQETQYF
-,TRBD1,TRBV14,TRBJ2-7,TGTGCCAGCAGCCTGGACAGGGTTCGCCGCGAGCAGTACTTC,CASSLDRVRREQYF
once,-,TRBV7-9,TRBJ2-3,TGTGCCAGCAGCAGAGAGGGACAATTGAAGGGAGATACGCAGTATTTT,CASSREGQLKGDTQYF
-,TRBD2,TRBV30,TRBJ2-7,TGTGCCTGGAGTCCCCGAGCGGGATGGAACGCGCAGTACTTC,CAWSPRAGWNAQYF
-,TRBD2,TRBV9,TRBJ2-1,TGTGCCAGCAGCGTCGGAGTAGCGGGACCGTACAATGAGCAGTTCTTC,CASSVGVAGPYNEQFF
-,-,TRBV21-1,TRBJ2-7,TGTGCCAGCAGCAAAAAAAGCGGGAGTAACGACGAGCAGTACTTC,CASSKKSGSNDEQYF
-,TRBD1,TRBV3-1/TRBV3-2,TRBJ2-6,TGTGCCAGCAGCCAAGGGGGTAACAGGGGCTCCGGGGCCAACGTCCTGACTTTC,CASSQGGNRGSGANVLTF
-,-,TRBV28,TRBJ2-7,TGTGCCAGCACGGCCCCCTACGAGCAGTACTTC,CASTAPYEQYF
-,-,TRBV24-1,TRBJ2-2,TGTGCCACCAGTGGTCCCGGCGGAAACACCGGGGAGCTGTTTTTT,CATSGPGGNTGELFF
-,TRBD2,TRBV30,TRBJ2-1,TGTGCCTGGAGTGTCACCAGAGCGGGAGGTGGGGAGCAGTTCTTC,CAWSVTRAGGGEQFF
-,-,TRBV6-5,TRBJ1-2,TGTGCCAGCAGAGAGACAGCTACTAACTATGGCTACACCTTC,CASRETATNYGYTF